The 25 T cell receptor beta chains presented below share a single source sample, sequenced in a study of radiotherapy plus CTLA-4 blockade in lung cancer. Here immunoSEQ multiplex PCR was the method, and the copy in TCRdb shows in-frame clones only, minus some. Altogether about 97,000 clones are present, around 79% being singletons, with the ten largest covering around 2.7%. The source was peripheral blood, collected from a patient treated with radiotherapy plus ipilimumab. Receptors originate from a human donor with non-small cell lung cancer who had a partial response to radiotherapy plus ipilimumab. Some clones in this sample may be carry-over from other donors' samples.

This chain links TRBV19 with TRBJ2-7; TRBD2 matches 8 bases. Germline V lookup: CDR1 LNHDA, CDR2 SQIVND (reference sequence). Germline trimming cut 1 base from V and 1 base from J; bases unmatched to any gene: 3. There are 15 residues in the CDR3. The CDR3 is CASSIGTSGSYEQYF. The CDR3 DNA sequence: TGTGCCAGTAGTATAGGCACTAGCGGATCCTACGAGCAGTACTTC.

This clone was seen once. V usage is TRBV4-3 and J usage is TRBJ1-4; 7 bases are shared with TRBD1. Trimming cost V 4 bases and J 5 bases; bases outside gene matches: 4. CDR1 and CDR2 from the germline V gene are LGHNA and YSLEER. The length of the CDR3 is 14 residues. The CDR3 here is CASSRQGSNEKLFF. Here the CDR3 DNA reads TGCGCCAGCAGCCGACAGGGCTCGAATGAAAAACTGTTTTTT.

The V and J genes are TRBV23-1 and TRBJ2-6; D is perhaps TRBD1 (6 bases). TRBV23-1 is assigned to the ORF class and has an uncertain function. Trimming pared 0 bases from V and 2 bases from J, leaving 11 bases between. CDR3 length equals 17 residues. CDR3 nucleotides: TGCGCCAGCAGTCAATCCGCCTCAGGGGCTGGGGCCAACGTCCTGACTTTC. This sequence encodes CASSQSASGAGANVLTF.

This chain uses TRBV29-1 with TRBJ1-2; D is perhaps TRBD1 (5 bases). The CDR3 sequence is 13 residues long. Germline V gene lookup returns CDR1 SQVTM and CDR2 ANQGSEA. Trimming pared 7 bases from V and 5 bases from J, leaving 17 bases between. The CDR3 is CSGVDTGAYGYTF. The CDR3 DNA reads TGCAGCGGGGTTGATACAGGCGCTTATGGCTACACCTTC.

The chain has TRBV7-2 and TRBJ1-5; 7 nucleotides agree with TRBD1. The V gene's germline CDR1 is SGHTA and CDR2 FQGNSA. The CDR3 length is 13 residues. V was pared by 5 bases and J by 4 bases, with 2 bases of the junction left unmatched. Here the CDR3 DNA reads TGTGCCAGCAGCGGACAGGCTAATCAGCCCCAGCATTTT. It encodes CASSGQANQPQHF.

The chain carries TRBV9 and TRBJ2-2; D is uncertain. Per germline, CDR1 SGDLS and CDR2 YYNGEE. This CDR3 spans 14 amino acids. The germline V and J ends were trimmed by 1 base and 6 bases, with 10 bases remaining between them. In DNA, the CDR3 is TGTGCCAGCAGCGTAACCTTAGTCCCCGGGGAGCTGTTTTTT. Translating gives CASSVTLVPGELFF.

The sample holds a few counts of this clone. The J gene is TRBJ2-1, the V gene TRBV4-2; D is perhaps TRBD2 (6 bases). The CDR3 is 16 amino acids. Germline-derived CDR1 and CDR2 are LGHNA and YNFKEQ. Trimming removed 2 bases at V and 5 bases at J, with 16 bases between. CDR3 loop: CASSQPLWREDNEQFF. DNA for the CDR3: TGTGCCAGCAGCCAACCTTTGTGGCGGGAAGACAATGAGCAGTTCTTC.

A single count supports this clone. The chain joins TRBV28 to TRBJ2-2; the match to TRBD2 covers 10 bases. Germline V lookup: CDR1 MDHEN, CDR2 SYDVKM. J gave up 1 base and V 6 bases, and 2 bases lay outside the gene matches. This CDR3 has 15 amino acids. The CDR3 bases are TGTGCCAGCAGACCTAGCGGGGGGAACACCGGGGAGCTGTTTTTT. Its protein is CASRPSGGNTGELFF.

This clone showed up just once. This chain connects TRBV10-2 to TRBJ2-5; 8 nucleotides align to TRBD1. The CDR3 spans 13 residues. Germline V gene data show CDR1 as WSHSY and CDR2 as SAAADI. The V gene end was trimmed by 6 bases and the J gene end by 3 bases; junction bases not matched to a gene: 3. The CDR3: CASSRGLEETQYF. Written as DNA, the CDR3 is TGCGCCAGCAGCAGGGGGCTCGAAGAGACCCAGTACTTC.

Only one count was recorded for this clone. The J gene is TRBJ2-3, the V gene TRBV7-2, with TRBD2 matching over 9 bases. The V segment lost 6 bases and the J segment 5 bases; nucleotides outside the gene matches: 15. Germline V CDR1 and CDR2: SGHTA, FQGNSA. This CDR3 is built from 17 residues. The CDR3, as DNA: TGTGCCAGCAGTTTTACTAGTCGGGCGGGGGGGCAAGATACGCAGTATTTT. Its protein product is CASSFTSRAGGQDTQYF. The variable domain in full, with the rest retrieved from reference TRBV7-2 and TRBJ2-3, is GAGVSQSPSNKVTEKGKDVELRCDPISGHTALYWYRQSLGQGLEFLIYFQGNSAPDKSGLPSDRFSAERTGGSVSTLTIQRTQQEDSAVYLCASSFTSRAGGQDTQYFGPGTRLTVL.

This chain's CDR3 is CASSKGLANSYEQYF. The CDR3 nucleotides read TGTGCCAGCAGCAAGGGACTAGCGAACTCCTACGAGCAGTACTTC. The rearrangement uses TRBV7-6 and TRBJ2-7; TRBD2 matches at 10 bases. V gave up 5 bases and J gave up 0 bases; unmatched junction bases: 4. The germline CDR1 and CDR2 sequences are SGHVS and FNYEAQ. The length of the CDR3 is 15 residues.

The count of this clone is one. This chain joins TRBV18 and TRBJ1-1; D is unresolved. Trimming removed 3 bases at V and 5 bases at J, with 13 bases between. The CDR3 is 14 residues long. The germline CDR1 and CDR2 sequences are KGHSH and LQKENI. CDR3 loop: CASSPRYEETEAFF. As DNA, the CDR3 is TGTGCCAGCTCACCGAGATACGAAGAAACTGAAGCTTTCTTT.

This chain uses TRBV19 with TRBJ1-1; D gene uncertain. Trimming pared 4 bases from V and 0 bases from J, leaving 6 bases between. CDR3 length: 13 amino acids. Germline V CDR1 and CDR2: LNHDA, SQIVND (reference sequence). In DNA, the CDR3 is TGTGCCAGTAGTACTTCCGTGAACACTGAAGCTTTCTTT. This encodes CASSTSVNTEAFF.

This chain links TRBV4-2 with TRBJ2-7; D is unclear. The V gene's germline CDR1 is LGHNA and CDR2 YNFKEQ. Trimming shortened V by 1 base and J by 10 bases, and 8 bases separated the two germline ends. The CDR3 extends over 11 amino acids. CDR3: CASSQGVAQYF. The CDR3, as DNA: TGTGCCAGCAGCCAAGGGGTAGCCCAGTACTTC.

The chain couples TRBV27 to TRBJ2-5, with 7 nucleotides matching TRBD2. The J call is in doubt because the DNA end fits TRBJ2-7 better. From germline, CDR1 is MNHEY and CDR2 SMNVEV (reference sequence). This CDR3 has 15 residues. CDR3 protein: CASSLLSGVRDEQYF. The CDR3 coding sequence is TGTGCCAGCAGTTTGTTGAGCGGGGTTAGGGACGAGCAGTACTTC.

This sequence joins TRBV7-8 and TRBJ2-7, with D tentatively TRBD2 (5 bases). CDR3 length: 15 amino acids. V was cut by 3 bases and J by 0 bases, with 12 bases left in between. Germline V gene data show CDR1 as SGHVS and CDR2 as FQNEAQ. The CDR3 is CASSFSGVGSYEQYF. CDR3 DNA sequence: TGTGCCAGCAGCTTTTCCGGGGTCGGCTCCTACGAGCAGTACTTC.

The chain uses TRBV5-1 and TRBJ2-3; TRBD1 matches at 8 bases. The CDR3 has 17 amino acids. Trimming removed 0 bases from V and 3 bases from J; junction bases left unmatched: 9. Germline V gene sequence: CDR1 SGHRS, CDR2 YFSETQ. In DNA form, the CDR3 reads TGCGCCAGCAGCTTGGTATTCCGCGGGACAGGAACAGATACGCAGTATTTT. Protein sequence: CASSLVFRGTGTDTQYF.

The chain is built from TRBV6-5 and TRBJ2-7; possibly TRBD1 for D (6 bases). CDR3 length: 14 residues. Germline CDR1 reads MNHEY; CDR2 reads SVGAGI. With 5 bases removed from V and 1 base from J, the gap between germline ends came to 12 bases. CDR3 bases: TGTGCCAGCAGTGAAGACGGACAGTCCTACGAGCAGTACTTC. This codes for CASSEDGQSYEQYF.

The chain is built from TRBV21-1 and TRBJ1-6. TRBV21-1 is marked as a pseudogene. The CDR3 totals 17 residues. DNA for the CDR3: TGTGCCAGCAGCAAACTGACTCCAGGAGAGGGCCGGGGACCCCTCCACTTT. It encodes CASSKLTPGEGRGPLHF.

The chain joins TRBV7-2 to TRBJ2-5, with D possibly TRBD2 on 6 matching bases. Germline CDR1 is SGHTA and CDR2 is FQGNSA. Trimming shortened V by 2 bases and J by 3 bases, and 16 bases separated the two germline ends. The CDR3 runs to 16 residues. In DNA form, the CDR3 reads TGTGCCAGCAGCTTATGGTCGACTAGGGGAAAAGAGACCCAGTACTTC. It translates to CASSLWSTRGKETQYF.

The chain carries TRBV27 and TRBJ1-4; D gene ambiguous. Germline V CDR1 and CDR2: MNHEY, SMNVEV (reference sequence). The length of the CDR3 is 11 residues. With 10 bases removed from V and 7 bases from J, the gap between germline ends came to 10 bases. The CDR3 region has the DNA TGTGCCACCATGGTGAGTGAAAAACTGTTTTTT. It yields the protein CATMVSEKLFF.

This chain uses TRBV9 with TRBJ2-2; D possibly corresponds to TRBD2 (5 bases). V lost 0 bases to trimming and J lost 0 bases, with 9 bases between them. The CDR3 is 16 residues long. From germline, CDR1 is SGDLS and CDR2 YYNGEE. The CDR3 nucleotides are TGTGCCAGCAGCGTAGTCGGGCGGGCGAACACCGGGGAGCTGTTTTTT. As protein: CASSVVGRANTGELFF.

A remark on this clone: At one of its ends the junction is not consistent with the germline gene, which may arise from a read error. The V gene is TRBV28, the J gene TRBJ1-1; maybe TRBD1 (5 bases). This CDR3 has 11 residues. Germline V CDR1 and CDR2: MDHEN, SYDVKM. This CDR3 is CASRAGGGTVF. The DNA of the CDR3 is TGTGCCAGCAGGGCTGGGGGGGGTACGGTCTTT. Supplemented by reference TRBV28 and TRBJ1-1, the full variable domain reads DVKVTQSSRYLVKRTGEKVFLECVQDMDHENMFWYRQDPGLGLRLIYFSYDVKMKEKGDIPEGYSVSREKKERFSLILESASTNQTSMYLCASRAGGGTVFGQGTRLTVV.

This clone appeared once. This rearrangement joins TRBV5-4 to TRBJ2-5; TRBD1 might be the D (5 bases). The J call may not be correct, given that the DNA end is closer to TRBJ2-7. This CDR3 spans 14 amino acids. Germline CDR1 SGHNT, CDR2 YYREEE (reference sequence). As DNA, the CDR3 is TGTGCCAGCACGAGACAGATAGGGGCCTACGAGCAGTACTTC. This gives the protein CASTRQIGAYEQYF.

This clone has only one observation. This chain uses TRBV6-1 with TRBJ2-1; 11 nucleotides line up with TRBD1. Germline CDR1 MNHNS, CDR2 SASEGT. J was trimmed by 10 bases and V by 7 bases; bases with no gene match: 6. The CDR3 sequence is 13 residues long. The CDR3 loop is CASISDRGREQFF. The CDR3 DNA sequence: TGTGCCAGCATTTCGGACAGGGGGCGAGAGCAGTTCTTC.